Presented here are 27 T cell receptor beta chains from one specimen sequenced in a study of OX40 agonist ivuxolimab in advanced cancers. Method: immunoSEQ multiplex PCR; TCRdb's copy keeps in-frame clones and lacks some. The repertoire holds about 82,000 clones, with roughly 90% as singletons. Sequencing used CD4+ or CD8+ T cells sorted from blood, obtained in a trial of the OX40 agonist ivuxolimab. Every receptor here comes from an adult with an advanced solid tumor such as melanoma, head and neck, liver or kidney cancer.

CDR3 sequence (DNA): TGTGCCATCAGTGAAGGTAGAGACACTAACTATGGCTACACCTTC. Protein sequence: CAISEGRDTNYGYTF. The genes are TRBV10-3 and TRBJ1-2; unclear D gene. V lost 3 bases and J lost 0, with 11 bases in between. The CDR3 has 15 residues. Germline V gene lookup returns CDR1 ENHRY and CDR2 SYGVKD.

The chain couples TRBV5-1 to TRBJ2-7, with D possibly being TRBD1 or TRBD2 (6 bases each). Germline loops: CDR1 SGHRS, CDR2 YFSETQ. V was trimmed by 3 bases and J by 3 bases, leaving 19 bases between them. CDR3 length equals 16 residues. The CDR3 bases are TGCGCCAGCAGCTCGATACGGACAGAGGGGGGCTACGAGCAGTACTTC. This gives the protein CASSSIRTEGGYEQYF.

This chain connects TRBV12-5 to TRBJ2-7, with 9 bases aligning to TRBD1. Per germline, CDR1 LGHNT and CDR2 FRNRAP. With V trimmed by 6 bases and J by 2 bases, 2 bases remained unmatched. The CDR3 has 13 amino acids. In DNA, the CDR3 is TGTGCTAGTGGACAGGGGGCGGCCTACGAGCAGTACTTC. Its protein product is CASGQGAAYEQYF.

In this sample, this clone turned up a few times. The V call is TRBV6-4, the J call TRBJ2-1, with 11 nucleotides matching TRBD2. V shed 6 bases, J shed 4 bases, and the junction held 8 bases outside the gene matches. The CDR3 runs to 16 residues. Germline CDR1 is MRHNA and CDR2 is SNTAGT. The CDR3 DNA follows: TGTGCCAGCAGCGGGACCGGGACTAGCGGATACAATGAGCAGTTCTTC. Amino acids: CASSGTGTSGYNEQFF.

This clone has just one count. This chain uses TRBV6-1 with TRBJ2-3; 9 bases fit TRBD2. Unmatched junction bases numbered 10, after V lost 8 bases and J lost 4 bases. The CDR3 runs to 15 residues. Germline loops: CDR1 MNHNS, CDR2 SASEGT. In DNA, the CDR3 is TGTGCCAGCCCAGAGGGGCGGGGGGGCCCAGATACGCAGTATTTT. Its protein is CASPEGRGGPDTQYF.

The gene calls are TRBV27 and TRBJ1-4; D is unclear. Germline values: CDR1 MNHEY, CDR2 SMNVEV (reference sequence). V was pared by 5 bases and J by 7 bases, with 8 bases between. The length of the CDR3 is 12 residues. The CDR3 coding sequence is TGTGCCAGCAGTCCCCTAGGTGAAAAACTGTTTTTT. It translates to CASSPLGEKLFF.

The chain combines TRBV25-1 with TRBJ1-4; D may be TRBD1 (5 bases). In germline, CDR1 is MGHDK, CDR2 SYGVNS. V dropped 2 bases and J dropped 7 bases, with 17 bases sitting between them. This CDR3 spans 16 amino acids. The CDR3 protein is CASSEGGGVLTEKLFF. The DNA for the CDR3 is TGTGCCAGCAGTGAAGGAGGAGGGGTGCTAACTGAAAAACTGTTTTTT.

The chain carries TRBV7-8 and TRBJ2-1; 10 nucleotides match TRBD2. V lost 3 bases and J lost 8; bases outside the gene matches: 16. Per the germline V gene, CDR1 is SGHVS and CDR2 is FQNEAQ. This CDR3 spans 18 amino acids. The CDR3 coding sequence is TGTGCCAGCAGCTTCCGGCTAGCGGGGGCCCCGCTTTCGGATGAGCAGTTCTTC. The encoded protein is CASSFRLAGAPLSDEQFF.

The chain recombines TRBV21-1 with TRBJ2-7; TRBD1 reflects the table's D call only, with no check against the DNA. TRBV21-1 is deemed a pseudogene. This CDR3 has 14 residues. CDR3 in DNA: TGTGCCAGGGGGAGACAGGACCTCTCCTACGAGCAGTACTTC. It encodes CARGRQDLSYEQYF.

V gene TRBV19 combines with J gene TRBJ2-7; TRBD1 might be the D (5 bases). V was cut by 3 bases and J by 0 bases, with 6 bases left in between. The germline V gene has CDR1 LNHDA and CDR2 SQIVND (reference sequence). This CDR3 has 13 amino acids. The CDR3 here is CASSIGHSYEQYF. The CDR3 DNA follows: TGTGCCAGTAGTATTGGACACTCCTACGAGCAGTACTTC.

The V gene is TRBV11-2, the J gene TRBJ2-1; D possibly corresponds to TRBD1 (6 bases). With 5 bases removed from V and 2 bases from J, the gap between germline ends came to 16 bases. CDR1 is SGHAT and CDR2 is FQNNGV in the germline V gene. The CDR3 has 16 residues. The CDR3 DNA is TGTGCCAGCAGCCAAAACAGGGTCTCCCCCTACAATGAGCAGTTCTTC. Translation gives CASSQNRVSPYNEQFF.

The V gene is TRBV2, the J gene TRBJ2-7; 9 bases fit TRBD2. The CDR3 is 15 amino acids. With V trimmed by 6 bases and J by 6 bases, 12 bases remained unmatched. CDR1 and CDR2 from the germline V gene are SNHLY and FYNNEI. CDR3 in DNA: TGTGCCAGCAGCGGATTTAGCGGGGGTGGACCCGAGCAGTACTTC. Encoded protein: CASSGFSGGGPEQYF.

The J gene is TRBJ2-7, the V gene TRBV6-5; possibly TRBD1 or TRBD2 for D (5 bases each). Trimming removed 5 bases from V and 3 bases from J, with 14 bases in between. Germline V gene lookup returns CDR1 MNHEY and CDR2 SVGAGI. The CDR3 is 14 residues long. The CDR3 loop reads CASSEGTRYYEQYF. For the CDR3, the DNA is TGTGCCAGCAGTGAAGGGACGAGGTACTACGAGCAGTACTTC.

The rearrangement joins TRBV27 to TRBJ2-1; a weak D match, TRBD2 (5 bases). The CDR3 has 15 amino acids. Germline V gives CDR1 MNHEY, CDR2 SMNVEV (reference sequence). The germline V and J ends were trimmed by 3 bases and 6 bases, with 15 bases remaining between them. CDR3 sequence (DNA): TGTGCCAGCAGTTTCGGGGTGGTTGTTTTCAATGAGCAGTTCTTC. Translating gives CASSFGVVVFNEQFF.

This clone was recorded once. The rearrangement links TRBV10-3 to TRBJ2-7, with 11 bases identical to TRBD2. Trimming at V came to 10 bases and at J to 4 bases, leaving 9 bases not matched to a gene. This CDR3 spans 14 amino acids. The germline V gene encodes CDR1 ENHRY and CDR2 SYGVKD. This CDR3 is CATAPSGGSYEQYF. In nucleotides, the CDR3 is TGTGCCACCGCTCCTAGCGGGGGGTCGTACGAGCAGTACTTC.

This clone has just a few counts. The CDR3 region has the DNA TGCGCCAGCAGCCCTAACCGGGAGGACTACACCTTC. Residues: CASSPNREDYTF. The V gene is TRBV4-1, the J gene TRBJ1-2; D gene uncertain. The V end lost 4 bases, the J end lost 10 bases, and 13 bases lay between the germline ends. CDR3 length: 12 amino acids. Germline V CDR1 and CDR2: MGHRA, YSYEKL.

The CDR3 is CASSKTYEQYF. DNA of the CDR3: TGTGCCAGCAGTAAGACCTACGAGCAGTACTTC. The rearrangement uses TRBV7-9 and TRBJ2-7; D is ambiguous. The CDR3 runs to 11 residues. Germline V gives CDR1 SEHNR, CDR2 FQNEAQ (reference sequence). V was pared by 6 bases and J by 2 bases, with 5 bases between.

Points on this clone: The same CDR3 also results from other DNA sequences found in this sample. The gene calls are TRBV19 and TRBJ1-6, with a tentative D call TRBD1 (6 bases). The CDR3 is made up of 14 amino acids. The V and J ends lost 3 bases and 7 bases respectively, with 10 bases between them. CDR1 and CDR2 from the germline V gene are LNHDA and SQIVND (reference sequence). This chain's CDR3 is CASSIEGGNSPLHF. The CDR3 nucleotides are TGTGCCAGTAGTATTGAAGGGGGGAATTCACCCCTCCACTTT.

The rearrangement joins TRBV10-3 to TRBJ2-6, with 9 bases fitting TRBD1. In germline, CDR1 is ENHRY, CDR2 SYGVKD. The CDR3 contains 18 residues. The V gene end was trimmed by 1 base and the J gene end by 0 bases; junction bases not matched to a gene: 4. In DNA form, the CDR3 reads TGTGCCATCAGTGAGTTGTGGACAGGGGACTCTGGGGCCAACGTCCTGACTTTC. Amino acid sequence: CAISELWTGDSGANVLTF.

The rearrangement links TRBV9 to TRBJ2-2; TRBD1 agrees at 8 bases. The J segment lost 2 bases and the V segment lost 4 bases, leaving 13 bases of the junction unmatched. The CDR3 has 18 residues. In germline, CDR1 is SGDLS, CDR2 YYNGEE. The CDR3 here is CASSPRAGTGVNTGELFF. The CDR3, as DNA: TGTGCCAGCAGCCCGAGAGCCGGGACAGGAGTTAACACCGGGGAGCTGTTTTTT.

This clone came up a few times. The rearrangement joins TRBV4-1 to TRBJ2-7; no definite D call. This CDR3 contains 14 residues. CDR1 and CDR2 from the germline V gene are MGHRA and YSYEKL. Trimming cost V 4 bases and J 2 bases, with 12 bases left between them. Here the CDR3 reads CASSPVSGTYEQYF. The CDR3 nucleotides read TGCGCCAGCAGCCCGGTTTCGGGCACCTACGAGCAGTACTTC.

The chain recombines TRBV6-1 with TRBJ1-5; 9 nucleotides line up with TRBD1. Germline CDR1 MNHNS, CDR2 SASEGT. The CDR3 length is 16 residues. Germline trimming cut 0 bases from V and 8 bases from J; bases unmatched to any gene: 8. The CDR3: CASSEAWDRVLEPQHF. CDR3 in DNA: TGTGCCAGCAGTGAAGCCTGGGACAGGGTATTGGAGCCCCAGCATTTT.

The chain uses TRBV7-8 and TRBJ1-1, with 8 positions matching TRBD1. Germline CDR1 SGHVS, CDR2 FQNEAQ. The CDR3 totals 15 residues. With V trimmed by 2 bases and J by 4 bases, 6 bases remained unmatched. The CDR3 region is CASSLWTGQATEAFF. CDR3 coding DNA: TGTGCCAGCAGCTTATGGACAGGGCAGGCCACTGAAGCTTTCTTT.

In DNA, the CDR3 is TGTGCCAGTAGTATTGAGTCCCGCTACGAGCAGTACTTC. This translates into CASSIESRYEQYF. The chain is built from TRBV19 and TRBJ2-7; D not resolved. The CDR3 consists of 13 residues. Germline V lookup: CDR1 LNHDA, CDR2 SQIVND (reference sequence). V was clipped by 3 bases and J by 3 bases, with 9 bases between them.

J is TRBJ2-7 and V is TRBV2; D unclear. V was pared by 5 bases and J by 3 bases, with 8 bases between. Germline CDR1 is SNHLY and CDR2 is FYNNEI. There are 12 residues in the CDR3. CDR3 sequence reads: CASSPADYEQYF. The CDR3 DNA reads TGTGCCAGCAGTCCCGCGGACTACGAGCAGTACTTC.

This clone appeared once. The chain employs TRBV27 and TRBJ2-2; D not certain. V was trimmed by 6 bases and J by 7 bases, leaving 6 bases between them. CDR1 MNHEY and CDR2 SMNVEV come from the germline V gene (reference sequence). This CDR3 contains 11 residues. CDR3 amino acids: CASSTGGELFF. In nucleotides, the CDR3 is TGTGCCAGCAGCACCGGCGGGGAGCTGTTTTTT.

This rearrangement joins TRBV30 to TRBJ2-5, with D unclear. The CDR3 sequence is 13 residues long. Germline V gives CDR1 GTSNPN, CDR2 SVGIG (reference sequence). V dropped 3 bases and J dropped 0 bases, with 8 bases sitting between them. CDR3 sequence (DNA): TGTGCCTGGAGCAACCCAAACCAAGAGACCCAGTACTTC. Translated, it gives CAWSNPNQETQYF.